The clone carrying this T cell receptor beta chain occurred a few times. Original data processing: Using reference gene primer amplification, nucleated cell counts were estimated. The protocol was immunoSEQ multiplex PCR, while the TCRdb copy is restricted to in-frame clones and leaves out a portion. The V and J calls and the clone size are those of that table, but D and trimming were determined from the DNA. Of about 310,000 clones listed, roughly nine tenths are singletons. This entry is derived from a study of blood T cell repertoires in COVID-19. Study-level information: From T cells, B-cell-depleted T cells, or PBMCs came the material, which was cDNA or gDNA.

Germline V gene sequence: CDR1 MRHNA, CDR2 SNTAGT. Losses at the gene ends were 11 bases for V and 1 base for J; bases not matched to a gene: 15. There are 18 residues in the CDR3. The specimen was peripheral blood. The receptor was derived from a man aged 18 to 29 with active or convalescent COVID-19. The chain couples TRBV6-4 to TRBJ2-1, with TRBD2 matching over 12 bases. This CDR3 is CAPASITSGGRSYNEQFF. CDR3 bases: TGTGCCCCCGCCAGCATAACTAGCGGGGGGCGTTCCTACAATGAGCAGTTCTTC.